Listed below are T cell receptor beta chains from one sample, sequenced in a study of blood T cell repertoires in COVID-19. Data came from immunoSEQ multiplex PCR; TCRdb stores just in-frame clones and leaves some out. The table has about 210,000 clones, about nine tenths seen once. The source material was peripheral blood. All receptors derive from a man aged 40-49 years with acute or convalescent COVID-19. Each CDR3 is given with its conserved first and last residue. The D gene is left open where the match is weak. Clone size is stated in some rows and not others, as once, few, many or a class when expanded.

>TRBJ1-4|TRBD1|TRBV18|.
TGTGCCAGCTCACCCGGGACAGGGGTCCTTGATAATGAAAAACTGTTTTTT
CASSPGTGVLDNEKLFF
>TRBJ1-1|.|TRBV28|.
TGTGCCAGCACCCGGCTAGACACTGAAGCTTTCTTT
CASTRLDTEAFF
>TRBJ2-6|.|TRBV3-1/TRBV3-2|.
TGTGCCAGCAGCCAATGGCTCTCTGGGGCCAACGTCCTGACTTTC
CASSQWLSGANVLTF
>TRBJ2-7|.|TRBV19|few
TGTGCCAGTAGTATCCAACCAGATTCCTACGAGCAGTACTTC
CASSIQPDSYEQYF
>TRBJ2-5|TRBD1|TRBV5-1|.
TGCGCCAGCAGCTTACAGGGGAATATGAGGGAGACCCAGTACTTC
CASSLQGNMRETQYF
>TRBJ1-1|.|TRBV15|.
TGTGCCACCAGCACCCCTAGGGGCCGAGGCACTGAAGCTTTCTTT
CATSTPRGRGTEAFF
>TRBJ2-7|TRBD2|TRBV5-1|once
TGCGCCAGCAGCTTGTACCCAGGACTAGCGAGTCCCTACGAGCAGTACTTC
CASSLYPGLASPYEQYF
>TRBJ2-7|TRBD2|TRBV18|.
TGTGCCAGCTCACCTCTGAGCGGGAGCTTAAACTACGAGCAGTACTTC
CASSPLSGSLNYEQYF
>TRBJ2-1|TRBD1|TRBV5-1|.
TGCGCCAGCAGCTTACAGGGGCGAACCTCCTACAATGAGCAGTTCTTC
CASSLQGRTSYNEQFF
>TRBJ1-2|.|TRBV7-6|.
TGTGCCAGCAGCCGCCGGGGGGGGTGGTCGGGCGGCTACACCTTC
CASSRRGGWSGGYTF
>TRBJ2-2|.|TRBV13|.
TGTGCCAGCAGCCCAATTCGGGGCGGGGAGCTGTTTTTT
CASSPIRGGELFF
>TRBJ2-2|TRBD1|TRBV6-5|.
TGTGCCAGCAGGAACCCGACAGGGGTCACCGGGGAGCTGTTTTTT
CASRNPTGVTGELFF
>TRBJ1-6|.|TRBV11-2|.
TGTGCCAGCAGCTTTGGGGGCTATCCCTATAATTCACCCCTCCACTTT
CASSFGGYPYNSPLHF
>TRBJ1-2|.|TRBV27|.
TGTGCCAGCAGTTTGACACAGGGTACCTATGGCTACACCTTC
CASSLTQGTYGYTF
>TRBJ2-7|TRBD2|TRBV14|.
TGTGCCAGCAGCCAAAATCGGGCTAGCGGATCCTACGAGCAGTACTTC
CASSQNRASGSYEQYF
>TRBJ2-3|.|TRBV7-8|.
TGTGCCAGCAACCCCTTCAGGGACACAGATACGCAGTATTTT
CASNPFRDTDTQYF
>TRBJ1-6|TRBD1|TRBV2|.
TGTGCCAGCAGCGTACAGGGGGCGCAAAATTCACCCCTCCACTTT
CASSVQGAQNSPLHF
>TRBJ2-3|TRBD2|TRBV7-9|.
TGTGCCAGCAGTTCTATAGCGGGAGGGAACACAGATACGCAGTATTTT
CASSSIAGGNTDTQYF
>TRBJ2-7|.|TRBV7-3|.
TGTGCCAGCAGTTTAGGCCCTTCTAGCGAAGGCTACGAGCAGTACTTC
CASSLGPSSEGYEQYF
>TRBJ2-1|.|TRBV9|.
TGTGCCAGCAGCCCCCTACGGGGGAGCTCCTACAATGAGCAGTTCTTC
CASSPLRGSSYNEQFF
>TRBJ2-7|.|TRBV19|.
TGTGCCAGTAGCAGACAGGAGTCATACGAGCAGTACTTC
CASSRQESYEQYF
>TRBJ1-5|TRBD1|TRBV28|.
TGTGCCAGCACGACCGGACAGGGAGGTTGGCAGCCCCAGCATTTT
CASTTGQGGWQPQHF
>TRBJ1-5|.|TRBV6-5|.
TGTGCCAGCAGTCCCGTTTTTAGAGGCAATCAGCCCCAGCATTTT
CASSPVFRGNQPQHF
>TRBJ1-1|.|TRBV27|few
TGTGCCAGCAGTTCGCCGGTGAACACTGAAGCTTTCTTT
CASSSPVNTEAFF
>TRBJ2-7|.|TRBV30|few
TGTGCCTGGAGTTTTTCAGGGCTCTACGAGCAGTACTTC
CAWSFSGLYEQYF
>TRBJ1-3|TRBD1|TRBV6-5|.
TGTGCCAGCAGTTACACGACAGGGCCCGGAAACACCATATATTTT
CASSYTTGPGNTIYF
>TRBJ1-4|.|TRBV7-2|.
TGTGCCAGCAGCTTAGACCGGGGTGCTCCTGAAAAACTGTTTTTT
CASSLDRGAPEKLFF
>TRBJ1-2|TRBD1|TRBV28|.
TGTGCCAGCAGATGGACAGGGACCCATGGCTACACCTTC
CASRWTGTHGYTF
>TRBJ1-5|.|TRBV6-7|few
TGTGCCAGCAGTTACTCTTCGACCGGGGGTAGCAATCAGCCCCAGCATTTT
CASSYSSTGGSNQPQHF
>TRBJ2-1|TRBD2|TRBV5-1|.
TGCGCCAGCAGCCTCGGGACTAGCGATGGCAATGAGCAGTTCTTC
CASSLGTSDGNEQFF
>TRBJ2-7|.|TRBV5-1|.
TGCGCCAGCAGCCGGGGGTTCGACACCTCCTACGAGCAGTACTTC
CASSRGFDTSYEQYF
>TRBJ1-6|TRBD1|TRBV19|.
TGTGCCTCGGGGGACAGCTATAATTCACCCCTCCACTTT
CASGDSYNSPLHF
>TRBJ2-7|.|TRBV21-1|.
TGTGCCAGCAGGACAGCCTACGAGCAGTACTTC
CASRTAYEQYF
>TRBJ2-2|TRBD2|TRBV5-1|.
TGCGCCAGCAGAATTCAAGCGGGAGGAGGGACCGGGGAGCTGTTTTTT
CASRIQAGGGTGELFF
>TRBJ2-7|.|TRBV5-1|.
TGCGCCAGCAGCTTGTTGGGAGACCGGCCCCTGGACGAGCAGTACTTC
CASSLLGDRPLDEQYF
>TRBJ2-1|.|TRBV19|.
TGTGCCAGTAGTATGAATTGGGCAGCCGCCTACAATGAGCAGTTCTTC
CASSMNWAAAYNEQFF
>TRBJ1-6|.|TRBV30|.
TGTGCCTGGAGCGAGGGTCTCTGGTTACGGGGGAATTCACCCCTCCACTTT
CAWSEGLWLRGNSPLHF
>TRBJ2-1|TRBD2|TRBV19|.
TGTGCCAGTAGTATACGGTGGGCTAGCGGGAGGAGTGAGCAGTTCTTC
CASSIRWASGRSEQFF
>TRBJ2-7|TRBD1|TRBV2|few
TGTGCCAGCAGATTGGGACAGGGGGTCACCTACGAGCAGTACTTC
CASRLGQGVTYEQYF
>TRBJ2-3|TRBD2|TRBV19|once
TGTGCCAGTAGTTGGACTAGCGGGAGGGCCTTCGGGCTGAGAGATACGCAGTATTTT
CASSWTSGRAFGLRDTQYF
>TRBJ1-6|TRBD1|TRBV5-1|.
TGCGCCAGCAGCCCGGACCCAGACAGGGGGTGGTCACCCCTCCACTTT
CASSPDPDRGWSPLHF
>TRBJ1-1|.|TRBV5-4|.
TGTGCCAGCAGCTTGGTGCAGGGGAACACTGAAGCTTTCTTT
CASSLVQGNTEAFF
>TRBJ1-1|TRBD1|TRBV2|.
TGTGCCAGCAGTACAGGGGCGAGGACTGAAGCTTTCTTT
CASSTGARTEAFF